This is a list of T cell receptor beta chains from one sample in a study of vaccination effects on CD4 cells after COVID-19. Sequenced by immunoSEQ multiplex PCR; TCRdb stores in-frame clones only, minus some. The sample has tens of thousands of clones, roughly three quarters seen once. Their specific antigens are unknown. Here the sequenced sample was CD4+ T cells from PBMCs cultured without peptide, taken before COVID-19 vaccination. The receptor set was obtained from a human donor who received a COVID-19 vaccine. The CDR3 runs from the conserved cysteine through the conserved F or W. The order of the fields is J gene, V gene, clone size, D gene, CDR3 DNA, CDR3 protein. The D gene is left open where the match is weak. Only some rows state a clone size, as once, few, many or a class for expanded clones.

TRBJ2-3 | TRBV6-2/TRBV6-3 | NA | NA | TGTGCCAGCAGTTACTGGGCGGGGCCTCGGACAGATACGCAGTATTTT | CASSYWAGPRTDTQYF
TRBJ2-3 | TRBV24-1 | NA | TRBD1 | TGTGCCACCAGTGAACCACAGGGGTATACGCAGTATTTT | CATSEPQGYTQYF
TRBJ2-1 | TRBV13 | NA | TRBD2 | TGTGCCAGCAGCTGGGACTACCTAGGAAAATACAATGAGCAGTTCTTC | CASSWDYLGKYNEQFF
TRBJ1-2 | TRBV19 | NA | NA | TGTGCCAGTAGTCGGAGCCAGCTCTATGGCTACACCTTC | CASSRSQLYGYTF
TRBJ1-1 | TRBV27 | NA | TRBD1 | TGTGCCAGCAGTCCACTGACAGGGAGGGACACTGAAGCTTTCTTT | CASSPLTGRDTEAFF
TRBJ1-1 | TRBV28 | NA | NA | TGTGCCAGCAGTTTACCGGGGGCCTTGAACACTGAAGCTTTCTTT | CASSLPGALNTEAFF
TRBJ1-4 | TRBV6-5 | NA | TRBD1 | TGTGCCAGCAGTACTACAGGGGTTGGGGAAAAACTGTTTTTT | CASSTTGVGEKLFF
TRBJ1-4 | TRBV27 | NA | NA | TGTGCCAGCAGTCCCAGGGGAGATGATGAAAAACTGTTTTTT | CASSPRGDDEKLFF
TRBJ1-1 | TRBV12-3/TRBV12-4 | NA | TRBD1 | TGTGCCAGCACCTCGACAGGGTCGGGTGAAGCTTTCTTT | CASTSTGSGEAFF
TRBJ2-3 | TRBV7-3 | NA | NA | TGTGCCAGCAGCTTTGGGACTGATACGCAGTATTTT | CASSFGTDTQYF
TRBJ1-6 | TRBV12-3/TRBV12-4 | NA | NA | TGTGCCAGCAGTGGGGGGTCACCCCTCCACTTT | CASSGGSPLHF
TRBJ2-5 | TRBV18 | NA | TRBD1 | TGTGCCAGCTCACCCAATGACAGGGGCCTCCAAGAGACCCAGTACTTC | CASSPNDRGLQETQYF
TRBJ2-5 | TRBV7-6 | NA | NA | TGTGCCAGCAGCCGGAACCCCAGGGATCGGGAGACCCAGTACTTC | CASSRNPRDRETQYF
TRBJ1-1 | TRBV27 | few | TRBD1 | TGTGCCAGCAGCGACAGGGTCACTGAAGCTTTCTTT | CASSDRVTEAFF
TRBJ1-6 | TRBV2 | NA | TRBD1 | TGTGCCAGCAGTGTATTCGGGACAGGGAGTAATTCACCCCTCCACTTT | CASSVFGTGSNSPLHF
TRBJ1-2 | TRBV6-1 | once | NA | TGTGCCAGCAGTGAATGGGGGTATGGCTACACCTTC | CASSEWGYGYTF
TRBJ1-3 | TRBV6-5 | NA | NA | TGTGCCAGCAGTCGTGAGGGCTCTGGAAACACCATATATTTT | CASSREGSGNTIYF
TRBJ2-1 | TRBV24-1 | NA | TRBD1 | TGTGCCAGGCCGGACAGGGAGGAGTACAATGAGCAGTTCTTC | CARPDREEYNEQFF
TRBJ1-1 | TRBV6-5 | NA | TRBD1 | TGTGCCAGCTACCCAACGCCGGACAGGGTAACTGAAGCTTTCTTT | CASYPTPDRVTEAFF
TRBJ1-1 | TRBV6-5 | NA | NA | TGTGCCAGCAGTTACGGGAGGGCCACTGAAGCTTTCTTT | CASSYGRATEAFF
TRBJ2-3 | TRBV6-4 | NA | NA | TGTGCCAGCAGTGACGTAGGGACCTCCGGTCGCACAGATACGCAGTATTTT | CASSDVGTSGRTDTQYF
TRBJ2-2 | TRBV28 | NA | NA | TGTGCCAGCAGGGGGCTGGGGAGACCCGCGAACACCGGGGAGCTGTTTTTT | CASRGLGRPANTGELFF
TRBJ1-2 | TRBV30 | NA | NA | TGTGCCTGTTCTACAGGGTCATCTGGCTACACCTTC | CACSTGSSGYTF
TRBJ2-5 | TRBV6-4 | NA | NA | TGTGCCAGCAGTGACCAGCAAGGGACCCAGTACTTC | CASSDQQGTQYF
TRBJ2-1 | TRBV18 | few | NA | TGTGCCAGCTCGCTAAACAATGAGCAGTTCTTC | CASSLNNEQFF
TRBJ2-2 | TRBV5-4 | few | TRBD2 | TGTGCCAGCAGCCCGGGACTAGCGGGGGCCAACACCGGGGAGCTGTTTTTT | CASSPGLAGANTGELFF
TRBJ1-4 | TRBV7-2 | NA | NA | TGTGCCAGCAGCTTAGTACGGACTAATGAAAAACTGTTTTTT | CASSLVRTNEKLFF
TRBJ2-4 | TRBV2 | NA | NA | TGTGCCAGCAGTGTAGGGGTAGCCAAAAACATTCAGTACTTC | CASSVGVAKNIQYF
TRBJ2-5 | TRBV2 | NA | TRBD2 | TGTGCCAGCAGTGTAAGAGCGGGGAGAAAGACCCAGTACTTC | CASSVRAGRKTQYF
TRBJ2-5 | TRBV3-1/TRBV3-2 | once | TRBD2 | TGTGCCAGCAGCCAAGGTAGGACTAGCGGGCAAGAGACCCAGTACTTC | CASSQGRTSGQETQYF
TRBJ2-1 | TRBV9 | once | TRBD1 | TGTGCCAGCAGCACACGACAGGGAACGAGCTCCTACAATGAGCAGTTCTTC | CASSTRQGTSSYNEQFF
TRBJ2-3 | TRBV5-1 | NA | NA | TGCGCCAGCAGCTTGGACCGGGGAAGCACAGATACGCAGTATTTT | CASSLDRGSTDTQYF
TRBJ2-1 | TRBV18 | NA | NA | TGTGCCAGCTCACCACGGGCGTTGCTTAATGAGCAGTTCTTC | CASSPRALLNEQFF
TRBJ2-4 | TRBV18 | NA | NA | TGTGCCAGCTCGAACATCCTTATAGGGCCGAGGGGAAACATTCAGTACTTC | CASSNILIGPRGNIQYF
TRBJ2-1 | TRBV3-1/TRBV3-2 | NA | NA | TGTGCCAGCAGCCAGGACGGAGGAATTACGGGGGCGACTTACAATGAGCAGTTCTTC | CASSQDGGITGATYNEQFF
TRBJ1-1 | TRBV2 | few | NA | TGTGCCAGCAGTGAAAATTGGGGCACTGAAGCTTTCTTT | CASSENWGTEAFF
TRBJ2-2 | TRBV7-2 | NA | TRBD2 | TGTGCCAGCAGCCCCGGACTAGGAGGGACCGGGGAGCTGTTTTTT | CASSPGLGGTGELFF